This T cell receptor (beta chain) comes out of a study of cytomegalovirus exposure and HLA in healthy donors. Concerning this clone: Antigen: not known.

V shed 2 bases and J shed 0 bases, with 8 bases lying between them. Germline V CDR1 and CDR2: SGHNT, YENEEA. The CDR3 has 14 residues. Study-wide results and limits: The authors listed 150 to 200 TCR beta chains as cytomegalovirus-associated.

Profiling relied on immunoSEQ multiplex PCR, and the TCRdb table lists in-frame clones only, not all of them. Altogether over 150,000 clones are present, 85% being singletons, with the ten largest covering roughly 15%. This TCR derives from a man between 18 and 29 years old in good health and CMV-seropositive. Material for sequencing was PBMCs. The rearrangement links TRBV11-3 to TRBJ2-7; D unresolved. CDR3 in amino acids: CASSLTGLSYEQYF. The CDR3 DNA is TGTGCCAGCAGCTTAACGGGTCTCTCCTACGAGCAGTACTTC.